The T cell receptor beta chain under discussion was sequenced for a study of beta chain features in type 1 diabetes. Isolation of CD4+ naive, central memory, regulatory and stem cell-like memory cells was achieved by sorting via CD45RO/CCR7/CD25/CD127/CD95/CD27. The CDR3 contains 16 residues. J was trimmed by 2 bases and V by 5 bases; bases with no gene match: 4. Germline lookup yields CDR1 SGHTA and CDR2 FQGNSA. Study findings and constraints: Whether HLA type influences TCRB rearrangement remained unresolved here. Moderate yet significant TCRB CDR3 shortening was seen in Type 1 diabetes patients in all four CD4+ subsets.

The authors reverse transcribed all of the isolated RNA, so sequencing captured expressed TCRB transcripts. The method was immunoSEQ multiplex PCR; TCRdb's version includes in-frame clones alone and lacks a portion of them. The data contain 350,000 to 400,000 clones, 10% to 15% of them singletons. As for this clone: Its matching antigen is unknown.

The clonotype comes from a woman aged 18-30 years with type 1 diabetes. Sequenced material: naive CD4+ T cells from blood. V gene TRBV7-2 combines with J gene TRBJ2-3; 13 nucleotides align to TRBD2. CDR3 loop: CASSKGTSGNTDTQYF. The CDR3 nucleotides are TGTGCCAGCAGCAAAGGGACTAGCGGGAACACAGATACGCAGTATTTT.